These T cell receptor beta chains were read from a single sample in a study of T cell repertoires in cytomegalovirus infection. TCRdb re-called the reads through MiXCR, storing one row per CDR3 protein. The sample consists of about 440,000 distinct CDR3 sequences, about 33% of them appearing once. The sequenced sample consisted of PBMCs. All receptors come from a human donor in good health (CMV status not recorded). Some clones in this sample may be carry-over from other donors' samples. The CDR3 runs from the conserved cysteine through the conserved F or W. The order of the fields is V gene, clone size, D gene, J gene, CDR3 protein, CDR3 DNA. The D gene is left open where the match is weak. The size of a clone is reported for some rows only, either as once, few or many, or as a class for expanded clones.

>TRBV7-2|many|-|TRBJ1-2
CASSLTAQAYGYTF
TGTGCCAGCAGCTTAACCGCCCAGGCTTATGGCTACACCTTC
>TRBV12-3/TRBV12-4|-|-|TRBJ1-1
CASSQIRGWENTEAFF
TGTGCCAGCAGTCAAATCAGGGGCTGGGAGAACACTGAAGCTTTCTTT
>TRBV20-1|-|-|TRBJ2-7
CSAEGPGWEQYF
TGCAGTGCTGAGGGCCCCGGGTGGGAGCAGTACTTC
>TRBV7-2|few|-|TRBJ2-3
CASSLSSGYTDTQYF
TGTGCCAGCAGCTTAAGTAGCGGATACACAGATACGCAGTATTTT
>TRBV20-1|-|-|TRBJ1-5
CSASPLTQPQHF
TGCAGTGCTTCCCCACTTACTCAGCCCCAGCATTTT
>TRBV12-3/TRBV12-4|-|-|TRBJ1-1
CASRVNRAMNTEAFF
TGTGCCAGCAGGGTAAACAGGGCAATGAACACTGAAGCTTTCTTT
>TRBV11-2|many|-|TRBJ2-5
CASNLQGQETQYF
TGTGCCAGCAACCTACAGGGCCAGGAGACCCAGTACTTC
>TRBV12-3/TRBV12-4|few|TRBD2|TRBJ2-7
CASSFVAGYEQYF
TGTGCCAGCAGTTTCGTAGCGGGGTACGAGCAGTACTTC
>TRBV19|-|TRBD1|TRBJ1-5
CASNRQGAGQPQHF
TGTGCCAGTAATCGACAGGGGGCTGGCCAGCCCCAGCATTTT
>TRBV29-1|few|TRBD1|TRBJ2-1
CSVRAGGLNEQFF
TGCAGCGTACGGGCAGGGGGTCTCAATGAGCAGTTCTTC
>TRBV15|-|-|TRBJ1-2
CATSRAFGQRDSNYGYTF
TGTGCCACCAGCAGAGCTTTCGGACAGCGTGACTCTAACTATGGCTACACCTTC
>TRBV5-1|-|TRBD2|TRBJ2-1
CASTLMTSGGNNEQFF
TGCGCCAGCACGTTGATGACTAGCGGGGGGAACAATGAGCAGTTCTTC
>TRBV7-2|-|-|TRBJ1-5
CASSSRSESDQPQHF
TGTGCCAGCAGCTCTCGGAGTGAATCTGATCAGCCCCAGCATTTT
>TRBV20-1|few|TRBD2|TRBJ2-3
CSATRGLAGGYSTDTQYF
TGCAGTGCTACCCGGGGACTAGCGGGGGGATATAGCACAGATACGCAGTATTTT
>TRBV7-8|-|TRBD1|TRBJ1-2
CASSHRDRGLNYGYTF
TGTGCCAGCAGCCACCGGGACAGGGGGCTTAACTATGGCTACACCTTC
>TRBV3-1|few|-|TRBJ1-6
CASSQNNPYNSPLHF
TGTGCCAGCAGCCAAAACAATCCCTATAATTCACCCCTCCACTTT
>TRBV19|-|-|TRBJ1-6
CASRVESSYNSPLHF
TGTGCCAGTAGGGTCGAGAGCTCCTATAATTCACCCCTCCACTTT
>TRBV14|few|-|TRBJ2-7
CASSLRHSSYEQYF
TGTGCCAGCAGCCTCAGACACAGCTCCTACGAGCAGTACTTC
>TRBV12-3/TRBV12-4|many|TRBD1|TRBJ1-4
CASSGETGEDEKLFF
TGTGCCAGCAGTGGGGAGACAGGGGAGGACGAAAAACTGTTTTTT
>TRBV6-1|many|TRBD2|TRBJ2-3
CASSLKHRGLAYDTQYF
TGTGCCAGCAGCCTAAAACACCGGGGACTAGCCTATGATACGCAGTATTTT
>TRBV7-2|-|-|TRBJ2-3
CASSPEPSADTQYF
TGTGCCAGCAGCCCTGAACCTTCTGCAGATACGCAGTATTTT
>TRBV7-2|few|-|TRBJ2-1
CASSSPQANNEQFF
TGTGCCAGCAGCTCCCCTCAGGCGAACAATGAGCAGTTCTTC
>TRBV7-2|many|-|TRBJ1-1
CASPPYPRSEAFF
TGTGCCAGCCCCCCGTACCCCAGGTCTGAAGCTTTCTTT
>TRBV6-4|few|-|TRBJ1-5
CASSLLGPELYSNQPQHF
TGTGCCAGCAGTTTACTGGGGCCCGAACTTTATAGCAATCAGCCCCAGCATTTT
>TRBV4-1|few|TRBD1|TRBJ1-5
CASSQGPSGGGNQPQHF
TGCGCCAGCAGCCAAGGGCCGTCAGGGGGCGGGAATCAGCCCCAGCATTTT
>TRBV11-1|few|-|TRBJ1-2
CDSLRRASYTF
TGTGACTCACTGCGAAGAGCTAGCTACACCTTC
>TRBV6-1|many|-|TRBJ2-5
CASRLLGQTQYF
TGTGCCAGCAGGCTCCTTGGGCAGACCCAGTACTTC
>TRBV5-4|-|-|TRBJ2-7
CASSSVPTGVLYEQYF
TGTGCCAGCAGCTCTGTTCCGACAGGAGTCCTCTACGAGCAGTACTTC
>TRBV7-9|few|-|TRBJ1-1
CASSLGGAGKNTEAFF
TGTGCCAGCAGCTTAGGGGGAGCGGGGAAGAACACTGAAGCTTTCTTT
>TRBV7-8|-|-|TRBJ2-2
CASSPPGLNTGELFF
TGTGCCAGCAGCCCCCCGGGGCTTAACACCGGGGAGCTGTTTTTT
>TRBV20-1|-|-|TRBJ1-6
CSAREGYNSPLHF
TGCAGTGCTAGAGAGGGCTATAATTCACCCCTCCACTTT
>TRBV10-3|-|TRBD1|TRBJ2-7
CAIKRTGGSYEQYF
TGTGCCATTAAAAGGACAGGGGGCTCCTACGAGCAGTACTTC